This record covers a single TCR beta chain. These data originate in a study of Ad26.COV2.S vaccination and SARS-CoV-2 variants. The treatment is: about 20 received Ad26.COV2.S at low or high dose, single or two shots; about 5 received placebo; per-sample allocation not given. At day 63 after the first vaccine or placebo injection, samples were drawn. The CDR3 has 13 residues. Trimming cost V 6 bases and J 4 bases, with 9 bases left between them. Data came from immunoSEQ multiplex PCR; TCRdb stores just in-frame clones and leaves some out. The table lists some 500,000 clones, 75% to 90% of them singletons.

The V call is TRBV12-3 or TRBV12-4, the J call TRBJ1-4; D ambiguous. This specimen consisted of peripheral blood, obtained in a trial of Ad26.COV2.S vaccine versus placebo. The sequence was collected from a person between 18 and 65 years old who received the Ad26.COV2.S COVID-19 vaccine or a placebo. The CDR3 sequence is CASSRGSNEKLFF. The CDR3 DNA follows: TGTGCCAGCAGCCGAGGCAGTAATGAAAAACTGTTTTTT.